Below, 24 T cell receptor beta chains from the same sample are listed, as sequenced in a study of T cell clones after liver transplantation. Sequencing was performed with immunoSEQ multiplex PCR; in TCRdb, only in-frame clones are kept and a portion is missing. The sample includes about 80,000 clones, about 82% seen only once; the top ten take about 0.45%. The specimen was CD4+ T cells from blood, collected 46 months after liver transplant. These receptors were collected from a human patient who received a liver transplant. The graft donor may account for some of the T cells.

The chain carries TRBV19 and TRBJ1-5, with no clear D. CDR3 length equals 11 residues. Germline CDR1 and CDR2: LNHDA and SQIVND (reference sequence). V was pared by 9 bases and J by 3 bases, with 6 bases between. The CDR3 region is CASGYNQPQHF. The DNA of the CDR3 is TGTGCCAGCGGATACAATCAGCCCCAGCATTTT.

This clone was observed a few times. The sample carries other DNA sequences with the same CDR3. V is TRBV14 and J is TRBJ1-4; no definite D call. Trimming left V 1 base short and J 8 bases short, with 14 bases between. CDR3 length equals 15 residues. Germline values: CDR1 SGHDN, CDR2 FVKESK. In DNA form, the CDR3 reads TGTGCCAGCAGCCAAGTGGGCGGCCTAGGAGAAAAACTGTTTTTT. Its translation is CASSQVGGLGEKLFF.

The chain links TRBV7-9 to TRBJ2-1; possibly TRBD2 for D (6 bases). CDR3 length equals 19 residues. The V and J ends lost 4 bases and 1 base respectively, with 23 bases between them. Germline CDR1 SEHNR, CDR2 FQNEAQ (reference sequence). CDR3 region: CASSSPPYTSSASYNEQFF. CDR3 sequence (DNA): TGTGCCAGCAGCTCGCCCCCGTACACTTCTAGCGCTTCCTACAATGAGCAGTTCTTC.

The gene calls are TRBV27 and TRBJ2-7; the D gene is possibly TRBD2 (6 bases). Germline V gene lookup returns CDR1 MNHEY and CDR2 SMNVEV (reference sequence). The CDR3 is 15 residues long. Trimming pared 5 bases from V and 2 bases from J, leaving 16 bases between. The CDR3 is CASSLPSRGAYEQYF. As DNA, the CDR3 is TGTGCCAGCAGTCTACCCTCGCGGGGAGCCTACGAGCAGTACTTC.

This clone was counted a few times. The chain links TRBV9 to TRBJ1-3, with TRBD1 matching over 9 bases. There are 18 residues in the CDR3. V dropped 9 bases and J dropped 0; count of bases not matched to a gene: 16. Germline assignment: CDR1 SGDLS and CDR2 YYNGEE. The CDR3 sequence: CAIPIGGQGYSSGNTIYF. The CDR3 DNA reads as TGTGCCATTCCAATAGGGGGACAGGGATACTCCTCTGGAAACACCATATATTTT.

The gene calls are TRBV5-1 and TRBJ2-2; D unresolved. Trimming took off 1 base at V and 1 base at J, with 8 bases between the two ends. Germline lookup yields CDR1 SGHRS and CDR2 YFSETQ. The CDR3 extends over 15 amino acids. As DNA, the CDR3 is TGCGCCAGCAGCTTGAAAGTCGGGAACACCGGGGAGCTGTTTTTT. Protein: CASSLKVGNTGELFF.

This clone was seen only a few times. This chain connects TRBV18 to TRBJ1-1; perhaps TRBD1 as D (5 bases). CDR3 length: 15 amino acids. V lost 2 bases and J 3 bases, leaving 13 bases between the germline ends. Looked up from germline, CDR1 is KGHSH and CDR2 is LQKENI. CDR3 protein: CASSPNRRVDTEAFF. CDR3 DNA sequence: TGTGCCAGCTCACCAAACAGGAGGGTGGACACTGAAGCTTTCTTT.

The chain is built from TRBV5-6 and TRBJ1-3; D unclear. Between the trimmed V and J ends, which lost 1 base and 3 bases, there was a span of 5 bases. The CDR3 runs 13 residues. Germline CDR1 is SGHDT and CDR2 is YYEEEE. The CDR3 DNA is TGTGCCAGCAGCTTGATGAATGGAAACACCATATATTTT. Translating it yields CASSLMNGNTIYF.

V gene TRBV30 combines with J gene TRBJ2-2, with TRBD2 matching over 13 bases. Germline CDR1 GTSNPN, CDR2 SVGIG (reference sequence). J was trimmed by 6 bases and V by 7 bases; bases with no gene match: 14. The CDR3 is 17 residues long. The CDR3 coding sequence is TGTGCCTTTCGGACTAGCGGGAGCCCCCTTAAATCCGGGGAGCTGTTTTTT. Its protein product is CAFRTSGSPLKSGELFF.

This clone was found once. The CDR3 reads CASSEALGEETQYF. In DNA, the CDR3 is TGTGCCAGCAGTGAAGCTCTGGGGGAAGAGACCCAGTACTTC. This chain connects TRBV6-1 to TRBJ2-5, with D perhaps being TRBD1 or TRBD2 (5 bases each). Germline assignment: CDR1 MNHNS and CDR2 SASEGT. This CDR3 contains 14 residues. With 0 bases removed from V and 3 bases from J, the gap between germline ends came to 8 bases.

This clone turned up a few times. The J gene is TRBJ2-1, the V gene TRBV9; TRBD2 aligns across 14 bases. The length of the CDR3 is 17 residues. CDR1 is SGDLS, CDR2 YYNGEE, per germline. V dropped 0 bases and J dropped 8; count of bases not matched to a gene: 7. The CDR3 sequence: CASSVDGTSGSGDEQFF. DNA for the CDR3: TGTGCCAGCAGCGTAGATGGGACTAGCGGGAGCGGCGATGAGCAGTTCTTC. Full variable domain (missing parts from reference TRBV9 and TRBJ2-1): DSGVTQTPKHLITATGQRVTLRCSPRSGDLSVYWYQQSLDQGLQFLIQYYNGEERAKGNILERFSAQQFPDLHSELNLSSLELGDSALYFCASSVDGTSGSGDEQFFGPGTRLTVL.

This sequence joins TRBV10-2 and TRBJ2-5; no reliable D call. V was pared by 3 bases and J by 5 bases, with 7 bases between. Per the germline V gene, CDR1 is WSHSY and CDR2 is SAAADI. The CDR3 is 12 residues long. CDR3 in amino acids: CASSDLGETQYF. The CDR3 DNA reads TGCGCCAGCAGTGACCTCGGGGAGACCCAGTACTTC.

The chain employs TRBV28 and TRBJ2-7, with 11 bases aligning to TRBD2. Germline-derived CDR1 and CDR2 are MDHEN and SYDVKM. Trimming removed 7 bases from V and 6 bases from J; junction bases left unmatched: 11. This CDR3 is built from 15 residues. The CDR3 bases are TGTGCCAGCACCACCGAGGGACTAGCGGCGTTCGAGCAGTACTTC. Protein sequence: CASTTEGLAAFEQYF.

This chain links TRBV19 with TRBJ2-7, with D perhaps TRBD2 (5 bases). Trimming removed 6 bases at V and 0 bases at J, with 12 bases between. The CDR3 consists of 14 residues. The germline CDR1 and CDR2 sequences are LNHDA and SQIVND (reference sequence). The CDR3: CASRREISSYEQYF. The CDR3 DNA sequence: TGTGCCAGTAGGAGGGAGATAAGCTCCTACGAGCAGTACTTC. Drawing the rest from reference TRBV19 and TRBJ2-7, the complete variable domain is DGGITQSPKYLFRKEGQNVTLSCEQNLNHDAMYWYRQDPGQGLRLIYYSQIVNDFQKGDIAEGYSVSREKKESFPLTVTSAQKNPTAFYLCASRREISSYEQYFGPGTRLTVT.

Comments on this clone: At one end, the junction sequence differs from germline, possibly due to a read error. The gene calls are TRBV7-8 and TRBJ1-1, with 8 bases lining up with TRBD1. CDR1 and CDR2 (germline): SGHVS, FQNEAQ. The CDR3 consists of 12 residues. CDR3 region: CASSLARTGMNF. The CDR3 bases are TGTGCCAGCAGCTTAGCGAGGACAGGGATGAACTTT.

In this sample, this clone turned up once. The rearrangement joins TRBV5-1 to TRBJ2-3; 10 nucleotides match TRBD2. Germline lookup yields CDR1 SGHRS and CDR2 YFSETQ. J gave up 4 bases and V 0 bases, and 5 bases lay outside the gene matches. The CDR3 is made up of 16 amino acids. This chain's CDR3 is CASSLGIAGGADTQYF. CDR3 DNA: TGCGCCAGCAGCTTGGGCATAGCGGGAGGCGCAGATACGCAGTATTTT.

The gene calls are TRBV7-2 and TRBJ1-5; D gene unclear. The length of the CDR3 is 13 residues. CDR1 and CDR2 from the germline V gene are SGHTA and FQGNSA. V was clipped by 5 bases and J by 9 bases, with 14 bases between them. In DNA, the CDR3 is TGTGCCAGCAGCACAGCCGACACCAGGCCCCAGCATTTT. Translated: CASSTADTRPQHF.

The rearrangement links TRBV28 to TRBJ1-1; a possible D gene is TRBD1 (5 bases). The CDR3 runs to 15 residues. Germline CDR1 and CDR2: MDHEN and SYDVKM. V gave up 3 bases and J gave up 4 bases, with 15 bases separating them. For the CDR3, the DNA is TGTGCCAGCAGTTTCGTAGGGACCGGGCTCACTGAAGCTTTCTTT. Protein: CASSFVGTGLTEAFF.

The chain is built from TRBV4-1 and TRBJ2-1; D is ambiguous. Per the germline V gene, CDR1 is MGHRA and CDR2 is YSYEKL. V lost 8 bases to trimming and J lost 0 bases, with 8 bases between them. The CDR3 totals 13 residues. This chain's CDR3 is CASWGSSYNEQFF. CDR3 DNA sequence: TGCGCCAGCTGGGGTAGCTCCTACAATGAGCAGTTCTTC.

The chain combines TRBV5-8 with TRBJ2-3, with D unresolved. The germline gives CDR1 SGHTS, CDR2 YDEGEE. This CDR3 is 19 amino acids long. The ends were cut back, 1 base at V and 2 bases at J, with 23 bases in the middle. CDR3 nucleotides: TGTGCCAGCAGCTTGTGGGCCAACCTACGACTCAAAATCACAGATACGCAGTATTTT. Residues: CASSLWANLRLKITDTQYF.

The V gene is TRBV28, the J gene TRBJ1-1; D is possibly TRBD1 (5 bases). Deletions cut 4 bases from V and 8 bases from J, with 14 bases between. Per germline, CDR1 MDHEN and CDR2 SYDVKM. The CDR3 contains 13 residues. CDR3 amino acids: CASSSPATAEAFF. DNA for the CDR3: TGTGCCAGCAGTTCCCCCGCGACAGCCGAAGCTTTCTTT.

The chain combines TRBV12-5 with TRBJ1-1; no clear D gene. CDR3 size: 12 residues. V was pared by 4 bases and J by 6 bases, with 9 bases between. Per the germline V gene, CDR1 is LGHNT and CDR2 is FRNRAP. CDR3: CASGSPRSEAFF. The CDR3 nucleotides are TGTGCTAGTGGTTCCCCCAGATCTGAAGCTTTCTTT.

This clone came up once. V and J are TRBV27 and TRBJ1-2; 7 bases match TRBD1. V was clipped by 2 bases and J by 4 bases; unmatched bases: 4. Germline V gene lookup returns CDR1 MNHEY and CDR2 SMNVEV (reference sequence). The CDR3 sequence is 14 residues long. The CDR3 region is CASSLRTGSYGYTF. Written as DNA, the CDR3 is TGTGCCAGCAGTTTACGGACAGGCAGCTATGGCTACACCTTC.

The rearrangement uses TRBV6-1 and TRBJ1-1, with D possibly being TRBD1 (5 bases). Germline loops: CDR1 MNHNS, CDR2 SASEGT. This CDR3 spans 13 amino acids. Trimming took off 8 bases at V and 8 bases at J, with 18 bases between the two ends. CDR3 DNA sequence: TGTGCCAGCGCCGGCGGGGGTGGAAAGGAAGCTTTCTTT. As protein: CASAGGGGKEAFF.